Below, 23 T cell receptor beta chains from the same sample are listed, as sequenced in a study of T cell repertoires in cytomegalovirus infection. MiXCR was run by TCRdb on the reads, yielding one entry per CDR3 protein. Here the sample spans some 180,000 distinct CDR3 sequences, roughly a sixth being singletons. The sample taken for sequencing was CD8+ T cells from PBMCs. The receptors stem from a human donor in good health (CMV status not recorded). Some clones in this sample may be carry-over from other donors' samples.

The V gene is TRBV6-1, the J gene TRBJ2-4, with 9 nucleotides matching TRBD1. The germline V gene encodes CDR1 MNHNS and CDR2 SASEGT. This CDR3 is 15 amino acids long. V gave up 10 bases and J gave up 0 bases; unmatched junction bases: 7. CDR3 bases: TGTGCCACATCTTCGGACAGGGGAGCCAAAAACATTCAGTACTTC. This sequence encodes CATSSDRGAKNIQYF.

This clonotype was counted between two and nine times. The chain joins TRBV6-6 to TRBJ2-3; 9 positions match TRBD2. This CDR3 contains 17 residues. After removal of 0 bases from V and 5 bases from J, the junction contained 9 bases not matched to a gene. CDR1 MNHNY and CDR2 SVGAGI come from the germline V gene (reference sequence). The CDR3 nucleotides are TGTGCCAGCAGTTACTCGACGGCGCGGGGGGGCTTAGATACGCAGTATTTT. Its protein is CASSYSTARGGLDTQYF.

V usage is TRBV20-1 and J usage is TRBJ1-2; 8 nucleotides agree with TRBD1. This CDR3 contains 14 residues. Losses at the gene ends were 4 bases for V and 4 bases for J; bases not matched to a gene: 8. Germline V gene lookup returns CDR1 DFQATT and CDR2 SNEGSKA (reference sequence). CDR3 amino acids: CSATGQGAFYGYTF. CDR3 nucleotides: TGCAGTGCTACCGGACAGGGAGCTTTCTATGGCTACACCTTC.

This clonotype has more than one count but fewer than ten. This chain joins TRBV12-5 and TRBJ1-1; D is unresolved. Germline loops: CDR1 LGHNT, CDR2 FRNRAP. Trimming removed 2 bases at V and 4 bases at J, with 11 bases between. This CDR3 region has 14 residues. CDR3 in amino acids: CASGLSEKGTEAFF. The CDR3 DNA follows: TGTGCTAGTGGTTTGTCGGAGAAGGGCACTGAAGCTTTCTTT.

The chain uses TRBV28 and TRBJ2-3; TRBD2 matches at 10 bases. The trim removed 5 bases at V and 3 bases at J, leaving 8 bases unmatched. Germline V gene lookup returns CDR1 MDHEN and CDR2 SYDVKM. This CDR3 spans 16 amino acids. DNA of the CDR3: TGTGCCAGCAGTGAGGGGGGACTAGCGTCGACAGATACGCAGTATTTT. Translation gives CASSEGGLASTDTQYF.

This chain joins TRBV7-8 and TRBJ2-7, with 7 bases identical to TRBD1. CDR1 and CDR2 from the germline V gene are SGHVS and FQNEAQ. The CDR3 extends over 13 amino acids. V shed 4 bases and J 4 bases; nucleotides not matched to a gene: 4. The CDR3 is CASSSGGWYEQYF. CDR3 nucleotide sequence: TGTGCCAGCAGCTCAGGGGGATGGTACGAGCAGTACTTC.

The rearrangement uses TRBV12-3 or TRBV12-4 and TRBJ2-1; D possibly corresponds to TRBD2 (6 bases). The CDR3 sequence is 14 residues long. V shed 4 bases and J shed 6 bases, with 13 bases lying between them. The CDR3: CASSSRGGVNEQFF. The CDR3 region has the DNA TGTGCCAGCAGTTCTCGAGGCGGGGTCAATGAGCAGTTCTTC.

This clonotype was recorded a few times. The rearrangement uses TRBV6-2 or TRBV6-3 and TRBJ2-1; D possibly corresponds to TRBD2 (6 bases). There are 20 residues in the CDR3. In germline, CDR1 is MNHEY, CDR2 SVGEGT. Deletions cut 2 bases from V and 4 bases from J, with 27 bases between. The CDR3 loop reads CASSYGSGGPPRFPYNEQFF. In DNA, the CDR3 is TGTGCCAGCAGTTACGGCTCCGGGGGACCTCCCCGTTTCCCATACAATGAGCAGTTCTTC.

The chain has TRBV6-6 and TRBJ2-5, with D perhaps TRBD1 or TRBD2 (7 bases each). V was trimmed by 8 bases and J by 3 bases, leaving 16 bases between them. Looked up from germline, CDR1 is MNHNY and CDR2 is SVGAGI (reference sequence). This CDR3 is built from 14 residues. The CDR3 region has the DNA TGTGCCAGCGGGGCAGGGGGGGTTAAAGAGACCCAGTACTTC. Protein sequence: CASGAGGVKETQYF.

This clonotype was seen ten or more times. V gene TRBV2 combines with J gene TRBJ2-1; maybe TRBD1 (6 bases). The CDR3 length is 16 residues. Germline V gives CDR1 SNHLY, CDR2 FYNNEI. V lost 0 bases and J 8 bases, leaving 17 bases between the germline ends. The CDR3 DNA follows: TGTGCCAGCAGTGAAGCCTTGAGGGACAATACCGATGAGCAGTTCTTC. Protein sequence: CASSEALRDNTDEQFF.

The sample holds a few counts of this clonotype. This rearrangement joins TRBV12-3 or TRBV12-4 to TRBJ2-7; TRBD2 matches 8 bases. V lost 4 bases and J lost 4; bases outside the gene matches: 3. The CDR3 is 13 amino acids. The DNA for the CDR3 is TGTGCCAGCAGTTCGGGGGGGGGATACGAGCAGTACTTC. Translating gives CASSSGGGYEQYF.

V gene TRBV19 combines with J gene TRBJ1-1; TRBD1 might be the D (5 bases). CDR1 LNHDA and CDR2 SQIVND come from the germline V gene (reference sequence). This CDR3 comprises 15 residues. Deletions cut 8 bases from V and 5 bases from J, with 21 bases between. The CDR3: CASSISGSGRTEAFF. DNA of the CDR3: TGTGCCAGTTCGATTTCAGGGTCGGGTAGGACTGAAGCTTTCTTT.

The chain employs TRBV14 and TRBJ1-3; D not resolved. The CDR3 loop spans 16 amino acids. CDR1 and CDR2 (germline): SGHDN, FVKESK. Trimming stripped 6 bases from V and 0 bases from J, with 15 bases between. The CDR3 DNA reads TGTGCCAGCAGGACGGCGAGAGATTTCTCTGGAAACACCATATATTTT. It specifies CASRTARDFSGNTIYF.

As to this clonotype: One end of the junction fails to match germline, which may point to a read error. The rearrangement uses TRBV6-1 and TRBJ2-1; the match to TRBD1 covers 7 bases. This CDR3 comprises 14 residues. Germline V gives CDR1 MNHNS, CDR2 SASEGT. The CDR3, as DNA: TGTGACAGCACCCCAGGGGGCTCCTACAATGAGCAGTTCTTC. Translation gives CDSTPGGSYNEQFF.

V and J are TRBV7-2 and TRBJ2-6; the D gene is possibly TRBD1 (6 bases). Germline V CDR1 and CDR2: SGHTA, FQGNSA. There are 19 residues in the CDR3. Trimming left V 1 base short and J 0 bases short, with 16 bases between. CDR3 bases: TGTGCCAGCAGCTTAGATCAGGGGCAGTCCTTCTCTGGGGCCAACGTCCTGACTTTC. This gives the protein CASSLDQGQSFSGANVLTF.

In its sample, this clonotype was seen a few times. For the CDR3, the DNA is TGCGCCAGCAGCCAAGATCAGGTGGAGGATGGCTACACCTTC. It encodes CASSQDQVEDGYTF. The chain recombines TRBV4-1 with TRBJ1-2; no definite D call. The CDR3 covers 14 residues. Germline CDR1 and CDR2: MGHRA and YSYEKL. The ends were cut back, 0 bases at V and 6 bases at J, with 11 bases in the middle.

The rearrangement uses TRBV25-1 and TRBJ2-5, with 9 positions matching TRBD1. The V gene's germline CDR1 is MGHDK and CDR2 SYGVNS. V lost 3 bases and J lost 6; bases outside the gene matches: 5. The CDR3 consists of 14 residues. The CDR3 bases are TGTGCCAGCAGTGATGGGACAGGGACACAGACCCAGTACTTC. This codes for CASSDGTGTQTQYF.

This clonotype was picked up a small number of times. The V and J genes are TRBV7-6 and TRBJ2-1; TRBD2 aligns across 8 bases. V was pared by 2 bases and J by 0 bases, with 12 bases of the junction left unmatched. Per the germline V gene, CDR1 is SGHVS and CDR2 is FNYEAQ. The CDR3 consists of 19 residues. CDR3 sequence reads: CASSLLSGGEDSSYNEQFF. The CDR3 region has the DNA TGTGCCAGCAGCTTACTGTCCGGGGGGGAAGATAGCTCCTACAATGAGCAGTTCTTC.

This rearrangement joins TRBV6-8 to TRBJ2-5; D is uncertain. The CDR3 runs 12 residues. Germline CDR1 reads MNHGY; CDR2 reads SAAAGT. The germline V and J ends were trimmed by 0 bases and 6 bases, with 5 bases remaining between them. The CDR3 region is CASSYSGKTQYF. The CDR3 DNA sequence: TGTGCCAGCAGTTACTCGGGAAAGACCCAGTACTTC.

This chain uses TRBV12-3 or TRBV12-4 with TRBJ2-7, with no clear D. This CDR3 is 12 amino acids long. V dropped 5 bases and J dropped 6 bases, with 11 bases sitting between them. Here the CDR3 reads CASSPRPIEQYF. The CDR3 DNA follows: TGTGCCAGCAGTCCACGACCGATCGAGCAGTACTTC.

This rearrangement joins TRBV12-3 or TRBV12-4 to TRBJ1-6; TRBD1 matches at 11 bases. This CDR3 has 14 residues. Trimming cost V 5 bases and J 7 bases; bases outside gene matches: 1. The CDR3 bases are TGTGCCAGCAGTGGACAGGGGGCCAATTCACCCCTCCACTTT. This sequence encodes CASSGQGANSPLHF.

As regards this clonotype: A read error is likely, as this CDR3 ends without the conserved phenylalanine or tryptophan. The J gene is TRBJ1-1, the V gene TRBV10-3; no firm D call. Trimming left V 0 bases short and J 1 base short, with 9 bases between. The CDR3 consists of 15 residues. The germline gives CDR1 ENHRY, CDR2 SYGVKD. The CDR3 DNA is TGTGCCATCAGTGAGTCTATGGGAGGGAACACTGAAGCTTTCTTA. Protein product: CAISESMGGNTEAFL.

CDR3 residues: CASSPGPSQGTNYGYTF. The DNA of the CDR3 is TGTGCCAGCAGTCCCGGACCTTCACAAGGGACTAACTATGGCTACACCTTC. This rearrangement joins TRBV28 to TRBJ1-2; D not resolved. V gave up 5 bases and J gave up 0 bases, with 19 bases separating them. Per the germline V gene, CDR1 is MDHEN and CDR2 is SYDVKM. This CDR3 region has 17 residues.